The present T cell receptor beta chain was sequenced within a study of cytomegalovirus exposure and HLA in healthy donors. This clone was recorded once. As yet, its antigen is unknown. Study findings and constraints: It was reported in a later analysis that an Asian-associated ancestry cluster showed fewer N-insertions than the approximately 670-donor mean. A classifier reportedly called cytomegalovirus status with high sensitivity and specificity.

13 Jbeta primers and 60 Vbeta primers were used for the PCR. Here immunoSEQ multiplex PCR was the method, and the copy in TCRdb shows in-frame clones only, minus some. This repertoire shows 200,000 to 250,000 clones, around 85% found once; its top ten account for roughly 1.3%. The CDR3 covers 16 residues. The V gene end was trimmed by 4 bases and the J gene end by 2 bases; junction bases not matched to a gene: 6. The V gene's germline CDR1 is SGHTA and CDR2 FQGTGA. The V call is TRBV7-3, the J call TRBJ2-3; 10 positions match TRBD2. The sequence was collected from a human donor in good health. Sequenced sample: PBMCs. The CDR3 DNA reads TGTGCCAGCAGCTCCGGACTAGCGGAGCACACAGATACGCAGTATTTT. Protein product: CASSSGLAEHTDTQYF.